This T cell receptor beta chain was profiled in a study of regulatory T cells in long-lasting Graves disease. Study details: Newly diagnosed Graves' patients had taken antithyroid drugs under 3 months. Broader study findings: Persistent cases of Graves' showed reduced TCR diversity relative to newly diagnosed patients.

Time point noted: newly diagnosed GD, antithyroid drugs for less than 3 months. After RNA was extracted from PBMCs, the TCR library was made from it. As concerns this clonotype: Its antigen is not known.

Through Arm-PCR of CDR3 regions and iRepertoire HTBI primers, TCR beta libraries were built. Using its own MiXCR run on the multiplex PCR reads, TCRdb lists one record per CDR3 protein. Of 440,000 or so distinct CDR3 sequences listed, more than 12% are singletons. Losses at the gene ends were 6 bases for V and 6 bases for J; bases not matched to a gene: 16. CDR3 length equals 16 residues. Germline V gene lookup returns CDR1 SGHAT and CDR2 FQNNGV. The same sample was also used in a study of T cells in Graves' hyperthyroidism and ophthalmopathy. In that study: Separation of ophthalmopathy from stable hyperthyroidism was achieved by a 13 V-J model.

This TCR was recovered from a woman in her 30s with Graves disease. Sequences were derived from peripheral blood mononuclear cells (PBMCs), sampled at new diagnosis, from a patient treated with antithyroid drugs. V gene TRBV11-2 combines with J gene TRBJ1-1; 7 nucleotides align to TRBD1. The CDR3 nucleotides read TGTGCCAGCAGTTTTACCCAACAACAGGGGACGGCTGAAGCTTTCTTT. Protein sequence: CASSFTQQQGTAEAFF.